In its sample, the clone carrying this T cell receptor beta chain was seen a few times. The length of the CDR3 is 16 residues. V was clipped by 7 bases and J by 4 bases; unmatched bases: 11. Germline CDR1 reads LNHDA; CDR2 reads SQIVND (reference sequence). The record originates from a study of T cell changes during pregnancy in multiple sclerosis. The repertoire was sequenced with immunoSEQ multiplex PCR; TCRdb's copy has only in-frame clones and lacks some. The repertoire holds some 85,000 clones, about 93% seen once, with approximately 0.8% in the top ten. The source was peripheral blood, collected in the third trimester of pregnancy. The rearrangement uses TRBV19 and TRBJ1-5, with 9 nucleotides matching TRBD1. The receptor was isolated from a female donor with multiple sclerosis, enrolled in a pregnancy study. Here the CDR3 DNA reads TGTGCCAGTAAGCCGGGACAGGGACGAAGGAATCAGCCCCAGCATTTT. Translated, it gives CASKPGQGRRNQPQHF.